The TCR beta chain described here comes from a study of blood T cell repertoires in COVID-19. CDR1 is LGHDT and CDR2 is YNNKEL in the germline V gene (reference sequence). The CDR3 consists of 16 residues. Trimming removed 0 bases from V and 2 bases from J, with 13 bases in between. As handled by the study authors: Researchers report that nucleated cell counts were estimated from reference gene primer amplification. Data came from immunoSEQ multiplex PCR; TCRdb stores just in-frame clones and leaves some out. Clone size and the V and J calls come from that table; the DNA yielded D and trimming. This table holds roughly 180,000 clones, around 86% found once.

The chain is built from TRBV3-1 (or the pseudogene TRBV3-2) and TRBJ1-1, with D maybe TRBD1 (5 bases). This sequence originates from a woman younger than 45 with active or convalescent COVID-19. What was sequenced was peripheral blood. The CDR3: CASSQEGGRVNTEAFF. CDR3 in DNA: TGTGCCAGCAGCCAAGAGGGGGGTAGGGTTAACACTGAAGCTTTCTTT.